These 4 T cell receptor beta chains were sequenced from one sample in a study of cytomegalovirus exposure and HLA in healthy donors. PCR employed 60 Vbeta and 13 Jbeta primers. Using immunoSEQ multiplex PCR, the repertoire was profiled, and TCRdb retains in-frame clones only, with some absent. The top ten clones hold under 5% of a sample with about 170,000 clones, 84% of them seen once. The sequencing sample was made of PBMCs. These TCRs come from a girl between 5 and 17 years old in good health and CMV-seropositive.

The J gene is TRBJ2-5, the V gene TRBV10-2, with D perhaps matching TRBD2 (6 bases). The CDR3 is 16 amino acids. Trimming shortened V by 7 bases and J by 5 bases, and 23 bases separated the two germline ends. The germline V gene encodes CDR1 WSHSY and CDR2 SAAADI. CDR3 region: CASIPGGALTRETQYF. CDR3 nucleotide sequence: TGCGCCAGCATACCCGGGGGAGCTCTCACACGGGAGACCCAGTACTTC.

The rearrangement uses TRBV5-6 and TRBJ1-2; no clear D gene. Germline V gives CDR1 SGHDT, CDR2 YYEEEE. Trimming shortened V by 0 bases and J by 3 bases, and 6 bases separated the two germline ends. The CDR3 loop spans 13 amino acids. The CDR3, as DNA: TGTGCCAGCAGCTTGGGGGAGGACTATGGCTACACCTTC. It translates to CASSLGEDYGYTF.

V gene TRBV5-1 combines with J gene TRBJ1-4, with 9 bases lining up with TRBD1. The germline V gene has CDR1 SGHRS and CDR2 YFSETQ. The CDR3 length is 14 residues. V trimming: 0 bases; J trimming: 6 bases; junction bases outside the gene matches: 0. The chain's CDR3 is CASSLGTGDEKLFF. CDR3 DNA: TGCGCCAGCAGCTTGGGGACAGGGGATGAAAAACTGTTTTTT.

J is TRBJ2-5 and V is TRBV5-1; 12 positions match TRBD2. Germline V gene lookup returns CDR1 SGHRS and CDR2 YFSETQ. CDR3 length: 18 residues. J lost 4 bases, V lost 3 bases, and 13 bases had no gene match. CDR3 region: CASSSRSSGGAFGETQYF. CDR3 DNA sequence: TGCGCCAGCAGCTCCCGGTCTAGCGGGGGGGCTTTCGGAGAGACCCAGTACTTC. Filled out from reference TRBV5-1 and TRBJ2-5, the complete variable domain reads KAGVTQTPRYLIKTRGQQVTLSCSPISGHRSVSWYQQTPGQGLQFLFEYFSETQRNKGNFPGRFSGRQFSNSRSEMNVSTLELGDSALYLCASSSRSSGGAFGETQYFGPGTRLLVL.